One and the same sample provided the 19 T cell receptor beta chains below, sequenced in a study of STAT3 mutations in large granular lymphocyte leukemia. Measured with immunoSEQ multiplex PCR; TCRdb has only the in-frame clones, and not every one. The sample shows fewer than 3,000 clones, and roughly 88% sits with its ten largest clones. General study results and limits: At least one immunodominant TCR beta clonotype appeared in every T-cell large granular lymphocyte leukemia patient.

Antigen specificity for these receptors is unknown. The sequenced material came from PBMCs. The receptors shown here come from a human donor with T large granular lymphocyte leukemia. The donor label of this sample is uncertain. Some clones in this sample may be carry-over from other donors' samples.

Worth noting for this clone: The conserved phenylalanine or tryptophan normally closing the CDR3 is absent here, so this likely arose from a read error. The DNA is omitted, as the CDR3 cannot be located on it reliably, and the CDR3 follows TCRdb's listing. The V and J genes are TRBV18 and TRBJ2-2; TRBD1, as called in the table, went unchecked against the DNA. The CDR3 is 12 amino acids long, termini counted. The germline V gene has CDR1 KGHSH and CDR2 LQKENI. Here the CDR3 reads CASSLGQGNTGE.

This clone is called medium-sized based on its frequency. The CDR3 end shows no conserved phenylalanine or tryptophan, and so a read error is likely. The DNA is omitted, as the CDR3 cannot be located on it reliably, and the CDR3 follows TCRdb's listing. The genes are TRBV7-8 and TRBJ2-7; the table's D gene call, TRBD1, was not cross checked with the DNA. CDR1 is SGHVS and CDR2 is FQNEAQ in the germline V gene. From its first to its last residue, the CDR3 has 9 amino acids. CDR3 sequence: CATKRGGHE.

On this clone: A read error is likely, as this CDR3 ends without the conserved phenylalanine or tryptophan. It is unclear where the CDR3 begins or ends on the DNA, so no DNA is shown, and the CDR3 is as TCRdb lists it. The gene calls are TRBV19 and TRBJ1-2. Germline loops: CDR1 LNHDA, CDR2 SQIVND (reference sequence). The CDR3 length equals 12 residues, ends included. The CDR3: CASGKKTGYNYG.

Of note for this clone: Lacking the conserved final phenylalanine or tryptophan, this CDR3 likely reflects a read error. The limits of the CDR3 on the DNA are not certain, so only TCRdb's listed CDR3 is given. The V and J genes are TRBV19 and TRBJ2-1; TRBD1 was called by the table and not checked on the DNA. Germline lookup yields CDR1 LNHDA and CDR2 SQIVND (reference sequence). A total of 9 residues make up the CDR3, ends included. CDR3 protein: CASSSRQAQ.

About this clone: The CDR3 ends on some other residue instead of the conserved phenylalanine or tryptophan, so this is likely a read error. The limits of the CDR3 on the DNA are not certain, so only TCRdb's listed CDR3 is given. V usage is TRBV11-3 and J usage is TRBJ2-6; the table's D call TRBD1 went unverified against the DNA. The germline CDR1 and CDR2 sequences are SGHNT and YENEEA. 11 amino acids form the CDR3, both terminal residues included. The CDR3 here is CASSPISGANV.

This clone is deemed medium-sized by its frequency. Because the CDR3 is missing its conserved closing phenylalanine or tryptophan, this is likely a read error. No DNA is shown, since the ends of the CDR3 on it are uncertain; the CDR3 is the one TCRdb lists. V usage is TRBV4-2 and J usage is TRBJ2-1; the table names TRBD1, a call not compared with the DNA. The length of the CDR3 is 13 amino acids, counting both ends. Germline loops: CDR1 LGHNA, CDR2 YNFKEQ. The CDR3 loop reads CASSQEETGGHNE.

On this clone: It is likely a read error, because the conserved phenylalanine at the end of the CDR3 is missing. The limits of the CDR3 on the DNA are not certain, so only TCRdb's listed CDR3 is given. The genes are TRBV19 and TRBJ2-2; no check of the table's D call, TRBD1, against the DNA was made. The CDR3 region is 11 residues in length, termini included. Germline CDR1 is LNHDA and CDR2 is SQIVND (reference sequence). CDR3 loop: CASSMELGPGE.

Concerning this clone itself: Since the CDR3 does not end with the conserved phenylalanine or tryptophan, this likely comes from a read error. It is unclear where the CDR3 begins or ends on the DNA, so no DNA is shown, and the CDR3 is as TCRdb lists it. V gene TRBV7-9 combines with J gene TRBJ2-7; the D segment call TRBD1 is taken from the table without a DNA check. Germline CDR1 is SEHNR and CDR2 is FQNEAQ (reference sequence). The CDR3 is 10 residues long, counting both termini. The chain's CDR3 is CASSRQPSYE.

As regards this clone: The CDR3 carries no conserved terminal phenylalanine or tryptophan, so it likely arises from a read error. Because the CDR3's place on the DNA is in doubt, the DNA is left out and the CDR3 is given as listed by TCRdb. This chain connects TRBV10-3 to TRBJ2-7; TRBD1, the D gene given by the table, was not confirmed from the DNA. Per germline, CDR1 ENHRY and CDR2 SYGVKD. The length of the CDR3 is 9 amino acids, counting both ends. The CDR3 loop reads CATGTGGYE.

Remarks on this clone: Lacking the conserved final phenylalanine or tryptophan, this CDR3 likely reflects a read error. It is unclear where the CDR3 begins or ends on the DNA, so no DNA is shown, and the CDR3 is as TCRdb lists it. The chain carries TRBV20-1 and TRBJ1-4; the table assigns TRBD1, which was not confirmed against the DNA. Germline V gene lookup returns CDR1 DFQATT and CDR2 SNEGSKA (reference sequence). The CDR3 numbers 12 amino acids, ends counted. The CDR3 sequence is CSANIGTGGGEK.

As to this clone: This is likely a read error, given that the CDR3 carries no conserved phenylalanine or tryptophan at its end. No DNA is shown, since the ends of the CDR3 on it are uncertain; the CDR3 is the one TCRdb lists. This CDR3 is CASRGGGDE. V and J are TRBV2 and TRBJ2-1; the D call of TRBD2 is as the table states it, not checked on the DNA. Germline loops: CDR1 SNHLY, CDR2 FYNNEI. The CDR3 sequence runs 9 residues, both termini included.

On this clone: Lacking the conserved final phenylalanine or tryptophan, this CDR3 likely reflects a read error. Because the CDR3's place on the DNA is in doubt, the DNA is left out and the CDR3 is given as listed by TCRdb. The chain is built from TRBV7-2 and TRBJ1-1; TRBD1 was called by the table and not checked on the DNA. CDR1 and CDR2 from the germline V gene are SGHTA and FQGNSA. The length of the CDR3 is 10 amino acids, counting both ends. CDR3 sequence reads: CASSSRTADE.

In regard to this clone: A read error is likely, as this CDR3 ends without the conserved phenylalanine or tryptophan. Because the CDR3's place on the DNA is in doubt, the DNA is left out and the CDR3 is given as listed by TCRdb. The genes are TRBV18 and TRBJ1-2; the table's TRBD1 call for D was not verified on the DNA. The CDR3 has 11 residues if both end residues are counted. CDR1 and CDR2 from the germline V gene are KGHSH and LQKENI. CDR3 protein: CASSLDRVGVG.

Note on this clone: No conserved phenylalanine or tryptophan is present at the end of the CDR3, so a read error is the likely explanation. The DNA is left out, because the CDR3 cannot be placed on it with certainty; the CDR3 is given as TCRdb lists it. The V and J genes are TRBV30 and TRBJ1-1; the DNA was not used to check the table's D call, TRBD1. The germline V gene encodes CDR1 GTSNPN and CDR2 SVGIG (reference sequence). The CDR3 spans 9 amino acids, including both terminal residues. The CDR3 sequence is CAWRRGSTE.

Comments on this clone: This is likely a read error, given that the CDR3 carries no conserved phenylalanine or tryptophan at its end. The DNA is omitted, as the CDR3 cannot be located on it reliably, and the CDR3 follows TCRdb's listing. The CDR3 loop reads CASNRGIQP. The chain is built from TRBV19 and TRBJ1-5; the D call TRBD1 from the table was never checked on the DNA. The CDR3 contains 9 residues when both ends are counted. In germline, CDR1 is LNHDA, CDR2 SQIVND (reference sequence).

A remark on this clone: Given the absence of the conserved phenylalanine or tryptophan at the CDR3 end, a read error is likely. The DNA is omitted, as the CDR3 cannot be located on it reliably, and the CDR3 follows TCRdb's listing. This chain joins TRBV7-3 and TRBJ2-3; the tabulated D call, TRBD2, remains unverified against the DNA. The germline gives CDR1 SGHTA, CDR2 FQGTGA. The CDR3 sequence runs 12 residues, both termini included. CDR3 sequence: CASSLAGGRTDT.

Worth noting for this clone: No conserved phenylalanine or tryptophan ends this CDR3, so it is likely a read error. No DNA is shown, since the ends of the CDR3 on it are uncertain; the CDR3 is the one TCRdb lists. The chain employs TRBV18 and TRBJ1-1; the D call in the table, TRBD1, was not verified against the DNA. A total of 9 residues make up the CDR3, ends included. CDR1 and CDR2 (germline): KGHSH, LQKENI. CDR3 loop: CASSSTPYE.

Of note for this clone: No conserved phenylalanine or tryptophan ends this CDR3, so it is likely a read error. Because the CDR3's place on the DNA is in doubt, the DNA is left out and the CDR3 is given as listed by TCRdb. The chain recombines TRBV18 with TRBJ2-5; TRBD2, the table's D call, was not compared with the DNA. The CDR3 totals 8 residues, both ends included. Germline V gene data show CDR1 as KGHSH and CDR2 as LQKENI. Here the CDR3 reads CASSTKET.

As for this clone: Without the conserved terminal phenylalanine or tryptophan, this CDR3 likely stems from a read error. Because the CDR3's place on the DNA is in doubt, the DNA is left out and the CDR3 is given as listed by TCRdb. J is TRBJ2-1 and V is TRBV2; TRBD2, the table's D call, lacks a check against the DNA. In germline, CDR1 is SNHLY, CDR2 FYNNEI. Both ends counted, the CDR3 spans 12 residues. The CDR3: CASSAQREVDNE.